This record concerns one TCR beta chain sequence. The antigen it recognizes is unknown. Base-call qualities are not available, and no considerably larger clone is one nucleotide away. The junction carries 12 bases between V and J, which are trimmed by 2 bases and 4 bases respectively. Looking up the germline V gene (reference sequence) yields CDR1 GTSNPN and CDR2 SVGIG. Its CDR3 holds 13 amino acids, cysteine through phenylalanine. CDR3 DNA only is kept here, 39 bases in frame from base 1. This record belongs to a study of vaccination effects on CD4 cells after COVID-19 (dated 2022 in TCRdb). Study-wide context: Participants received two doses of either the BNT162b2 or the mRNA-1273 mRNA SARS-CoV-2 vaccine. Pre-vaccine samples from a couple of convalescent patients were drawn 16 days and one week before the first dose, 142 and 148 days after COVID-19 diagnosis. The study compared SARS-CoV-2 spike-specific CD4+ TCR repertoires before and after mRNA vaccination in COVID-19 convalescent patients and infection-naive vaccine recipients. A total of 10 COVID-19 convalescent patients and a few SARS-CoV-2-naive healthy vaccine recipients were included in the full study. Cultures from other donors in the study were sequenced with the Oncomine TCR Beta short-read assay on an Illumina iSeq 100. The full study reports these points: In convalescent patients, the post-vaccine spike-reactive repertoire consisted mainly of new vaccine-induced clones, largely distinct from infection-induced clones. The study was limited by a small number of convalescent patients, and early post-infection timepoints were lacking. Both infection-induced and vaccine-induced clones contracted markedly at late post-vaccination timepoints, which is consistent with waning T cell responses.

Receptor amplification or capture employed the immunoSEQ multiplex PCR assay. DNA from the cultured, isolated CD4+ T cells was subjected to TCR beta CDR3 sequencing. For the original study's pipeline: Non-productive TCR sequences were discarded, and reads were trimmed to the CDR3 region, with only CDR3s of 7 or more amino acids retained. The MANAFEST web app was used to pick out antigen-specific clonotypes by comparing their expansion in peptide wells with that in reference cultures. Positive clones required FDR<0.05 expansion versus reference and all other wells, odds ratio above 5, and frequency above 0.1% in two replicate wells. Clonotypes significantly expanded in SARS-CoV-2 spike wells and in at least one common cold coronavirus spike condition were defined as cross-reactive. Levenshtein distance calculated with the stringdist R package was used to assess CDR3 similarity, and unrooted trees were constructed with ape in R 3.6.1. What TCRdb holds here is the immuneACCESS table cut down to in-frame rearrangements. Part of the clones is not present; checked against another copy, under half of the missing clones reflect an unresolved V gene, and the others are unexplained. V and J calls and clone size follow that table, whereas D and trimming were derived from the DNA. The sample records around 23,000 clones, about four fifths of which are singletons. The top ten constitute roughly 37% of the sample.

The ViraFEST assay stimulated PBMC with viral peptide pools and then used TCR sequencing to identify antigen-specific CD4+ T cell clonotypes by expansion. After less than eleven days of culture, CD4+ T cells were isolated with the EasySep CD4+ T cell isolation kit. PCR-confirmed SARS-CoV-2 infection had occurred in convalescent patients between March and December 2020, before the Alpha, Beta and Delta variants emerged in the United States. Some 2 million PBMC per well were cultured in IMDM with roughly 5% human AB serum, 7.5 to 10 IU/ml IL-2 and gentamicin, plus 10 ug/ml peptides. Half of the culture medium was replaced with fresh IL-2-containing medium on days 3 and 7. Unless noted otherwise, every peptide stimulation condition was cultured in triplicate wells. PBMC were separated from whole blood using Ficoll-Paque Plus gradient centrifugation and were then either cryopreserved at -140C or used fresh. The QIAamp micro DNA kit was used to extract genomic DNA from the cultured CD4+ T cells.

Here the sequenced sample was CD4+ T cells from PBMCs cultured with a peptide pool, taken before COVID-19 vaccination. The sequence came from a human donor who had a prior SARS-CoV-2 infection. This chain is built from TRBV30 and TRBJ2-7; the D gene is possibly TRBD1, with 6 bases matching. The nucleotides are TGTGCCTGGAGTCCGGGACAAACTTACGAGCAGTACTTC. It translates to CAWSPGQTYEQYF.